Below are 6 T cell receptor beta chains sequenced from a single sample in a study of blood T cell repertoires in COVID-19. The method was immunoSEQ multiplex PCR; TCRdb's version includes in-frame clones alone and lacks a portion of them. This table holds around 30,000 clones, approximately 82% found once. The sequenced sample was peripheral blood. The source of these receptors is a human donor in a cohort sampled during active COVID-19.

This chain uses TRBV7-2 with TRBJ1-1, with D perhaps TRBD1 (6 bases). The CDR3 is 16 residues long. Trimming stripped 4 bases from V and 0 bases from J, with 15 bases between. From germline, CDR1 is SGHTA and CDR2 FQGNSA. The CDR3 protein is CASSSTPGQMNTEAFF. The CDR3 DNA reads TGTGCCAGCAGCTCAACTCCGGGACAAATGAACACTGAAGCTTTCTTT.

CDR3 DNA sequence: TGCGCCAGCAGTGATTGGGAGGGGTCGAGCAATCAGCCCCAGCATTTT. It specifies CASSDWEGSSNQPQHF. The chain combines TRBV10-2 with TRBJ1-5, with a tentative D call TRBD1 (5 bases). CDR1 and CDR2 from the germline V gene are WSHSY and SAAADI. The CDR3 extends over 16 amino acids. Trimming stripped 3 bases from V and 1 base from J, with 13 bases between.

The DNA of the CDR3 is TGTGCCAGTACCTCACCTGGGCAGGTCTATGGCTACACCTTC. Its protein is CASTSPGQVYGYTF. This chain links TRBV19 with TRBJ1-2; D is ambiguous. The CDR3 totals 14 residues. The V gene lost 7 bases and the J gene lost 4 bases, with 16 bases spanning the gap. Germline CDR1 LNHDA, CDR2 SQIVND (reference sequence).

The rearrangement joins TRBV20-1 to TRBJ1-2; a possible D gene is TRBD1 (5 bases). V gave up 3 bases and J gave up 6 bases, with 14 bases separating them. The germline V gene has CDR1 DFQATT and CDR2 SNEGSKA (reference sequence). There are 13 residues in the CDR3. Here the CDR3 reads CSASVGGRDGYTF. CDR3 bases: TGCAGTGCTAGTGTGGGGGGACGCGATGGCTACACCTTC.

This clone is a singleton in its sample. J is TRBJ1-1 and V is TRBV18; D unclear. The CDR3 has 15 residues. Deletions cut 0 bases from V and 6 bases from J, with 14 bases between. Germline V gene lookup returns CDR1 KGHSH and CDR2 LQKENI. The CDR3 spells CASSPPAGRKAEAFF. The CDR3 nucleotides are TGTGCCAGCTCACCACCCGCGGGGAGAAAAGCTGAAGCTTTCTTT.

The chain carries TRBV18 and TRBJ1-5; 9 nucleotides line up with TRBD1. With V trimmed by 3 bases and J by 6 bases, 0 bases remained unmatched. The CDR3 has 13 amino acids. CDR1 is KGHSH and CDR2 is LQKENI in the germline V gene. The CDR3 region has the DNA TGTGCCAGCTCACCGACAGGGGGTCAGCCCCAGCATTTT. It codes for CASSPTGGQPQHF.